The 21 T cell receptor beta chains given below trace back to one sample, sequenced in a study of T-cell reconstitution after alpha-beta-depleted transplantation in children. Unique molecular identifiers were incorporated during preparation of the TCRbeta library. TCRdb re-called the PCR reads through MiXCR, storing one row per CDR3 protein. The sample has hundreds of thousands of distinct CDR3 sequences; 10% to 15% are singletons. Sequencing used PBMCs, mostly from graft donor cells, obtained 360 days after TCRalphabeta/CD19-depleted stem cell transplant. The receptors were sampled from a male patient between 5 and 17 years old who had a stem cell transplant for acute myeloid leukemia, so the T cells may come from the graft donor.

This clonotype was counted only a few times. The rearrangement uses TRBV20-1 and TRBJ2-3; D remains ambiguous. Germline V gene data show CDR1 as DFQATT and CDR2 as SNEGSKA (reference sequence). The CDR3 has 17 residues. V lost 0 bases and J 2 bases, leaving 18 bases between the germline ends. In DNA form, the CDR3 reads TGCAGTGCTAGAGATCTAGGTAGCCTTATCCTCACAGATACGCAGTATTTT. Its protein product is CSARDLGSLILTDTQYF.

This clonotype has more than one count but fewer than ten. The chain employs TRBV7-2 and TRBJ2-1, with 7 nucleotides matching TRBD1. Germline values: CDR1 SGHTA, CDR2 FQGNSA. The CDR3 runs to 13 residues. With V trimmed by 3 bases and J by 12 bases, 8 bases remained unmatched. The CDR3 region has the DNA TGTGCCAGCAGCTTTGGACAGGCCATATTGCAGTTCTTC. As protein: CASSFGQAILQFF.

This chain joins TRBV12-5 and TRBJ2-1, with D unresolved. V gave up 3 bases and J gave up 6 bases, with 9 bases separating them. Germline V gene data show CDR1 as LGHNT and CDR2 as FRNRAP. The length of the CDR3 is 13 residues. Written as DNA, the CDR3 is TGTGCTAGTGGTTTATTACCGGGCAATGAGCAGTTCTTC. This sequence encodes CASGLLPGNEQFF.

This clonotype has at least ten counts. The chain recombines TRBV29-1 with TRBJ2-3, with a possible D match to TRBD1 (5 bases). CDR1 SQVTM and CDR2 ANQGSEA come from the germline V gene. The CDR3 has 17 residues. V lost 5 bases and J lost 2, with 23 bases in between. This CDR3 reads CSVPRPRAIRITDTQYF. Written as DNA, the CDR3 is TGCAGCGTTCCCCGCCCCAGGGCCATTAGGATCACAGATACGCAGTATTTT.

This clonotype was observed a few times. The rearrangement links TRBV28 to TRBJ2-3; unclear D gene. From germline, CDR1 is MDHEN and CDR2 SYDVKM. CDR3 length: 17 residues. The ends were cut back, 6 bases at V and 2 bases at J, with 21 bases in the middle. CDR3 in amino acids: CASSGPPGVLVTDTQYF. The CDR3 bases are TGTGCCAGCAGCGGGCCCCCCGGAGTCCTAGTCACAGATACGCAGTATTTT.

The CDR3 DNA reads TGTGCCAGCAGCAAAGCCGAATTGGAAGCACATCAGCCCCAGCATTTT. This translates into CASSKAELEAHQPQHF. This chain uses TRBV21-1 with TRBJ1-5. TRBV21-1 is flagged as a pseudogene. The CDR3 length is 16 residues.

The chain combines TRBV7-9 with TRBJ2-7, with D perhaps matching TRBD2 (5 bases). Trimming left V 4 bases short and J 0 bases short, with 16 bases between. The V gene's germline CDR1 is SEHNR and CDR2 FQNEAQ (reference sequence). This CDR3 spans 16 amino acids. CDR3 in amino acids: CASSSGPGGSSYEQYF. CDR3 DNA sequence: TGTGCCAGCAGCTCCGGCCCAGGAGGTAGCTCCTACGAGCAGTACTTC.

The DNA of the CDR3 is TGTGCCACCTACGAGCAGTACTTC. This gives the protein CATYEQYF. This rearrangement joins TRBV6-5 to TRBJ2-7, with D unresolved. Germline CDR1 and CDR2: MNHEY and SVGAGI. V lost 10 bases and J lost 2, with 0 bases in between. The CDR3 extends over 8 amino acids.

This clonotype was counted between two and nine times. This chain links TRBV7-9 with TRBJ2-7; D call uncertain. Trimming pared 3 bases from V and 0 bases from J, leaving 9 bases between. Germline V gene lookup returns CDR1 SEHNR and CDR2 FQNEAQ (reference sequence). This CDR3 is 14 amino acids long. CDR3 sequence: CASSFTPSSYEQYF. CDR3 sequence (DNA): TGTGCCAGCAGCTTCACACCGAGCTCCTACGAGCAGTACTTC.

J is TRBJ2-2 and V is TRBV18, with TRBD1 identical over 10 bases. The CDR3 runs 16 residues. The germline V gene has CDR1 KGHSH and CDR2 LQKENI. V lost 3 bases to trimming and J lost 1 base; unmatched junction nucleotides: 2. The CDR3 DNA reads as TGTGCCAGCTCACCGGGGACAGGGGAGAACACCGGGGAGCTGTTTTTT. It yields the protein CASSPGTGENTGELFF.

The rearrangement links TRBV19 to TRBJ2-3; unclear D gene. The germline V gene has CDR1 LNHDA and CDR2 SQIVND (reference sequence). CDR3 length equals 10 residues. Trimming took off 9 bases at V and 5 bases at J, with 6 bases between the two ends. DNA for the CDR3: TGTGCCAGCGCTGGAGATACGCAGTATTTT. Its translation is CASAGDTQYF.

This clonotype was detected a few times. The chain recombines TRBV10-3 with TRBJ2-3; tentative D call: TRBD1 (5 bases). From germline, CDR1 is ENHRY and CDR2 SYGVKD. This CDR3 spans 16 amino acids. Trimming removed 0 bases at V and 3 bases at J, with 13 bases between. CDR3 nucleotides: TGTGCCATCAGTGAGTCGGGCAGGGTTCGAACAGATACGCAGTATTTT. Its protein product is CAISESGRVRTDTQYF.

This clonotype was detected ten times or more. The V gene is TRBV20-1, the J gene TRBJ2-1; TRBD2 matches at 7 bases. The length of the CDR3 is 14 residues. The junction had 7 bases not matched to a gene; V was cut back by 2 bases and J by 6 bases. The V gene's germline CDR1 is DFQATT and CDR2 SNEGSKA (reference sequence). The CDR3 region has the DNA TGCAGTGCTAGACGCGGGAGAGGGGTCAATGAGCAGTTCTTC. It is translated as CSARRGRGVNEQFF.

This clonotype was counted ten times or more. This chain links TRBV28 with TRBJ2-7; D is perhaps TRBD2 (6 bases). V dropped 7 bases and J dropped 7 bases, with 20 bases sitting between them. CDR1 and CDR2 (germline): MDHEN, SYDVKM. This CDR3 has 14 amino acids. The CDR3 nucleotides read TGTGCCAGCACCCTATCGGGGGTAAGGTGGGAGCAGTACTTC. It translates to CASTLSGVRWEQYF.

This clonotype appeared many times. The CDR3, as DNA: TGTGCCAGCAGCTTGCCCGACAGGAACGAGCAGTACTTC. The encoded protein is CASSLPDRNEQYF. This sequence joins TRBV7-9 and TRBJ2-7; possible D gene TRBD1, 6 bases. The V gene's germline CDR1 is SEHNR and CDR2 FQNEAQ (reference sequence). The CDR3 extends over 13 amino acids. The V gene lost 3 bases and the J gene lost 5 bases, with 11 bases spanning the gap.

V gene TRBV4-2 combines with J gene TRBJ1-5, with TRBD1 matching over 10 bases. V gave up 0 bases and J gave up 4 bases; unmatched junction bases: 3. Germline V gives CDR1 LGHNA, CDR2 YNFKEQ. This CDR3 has 16 amino acids. The CDR3 region is CASSQEDRGQNQPQHF. Here the CDR3 DNA reads TGTGCCAGCAGCCAAGAAGACAGGGGGCAGAATCAGCCCCAGCATTTT.

This clonotype was detected only a few times. CDR3 bases: TGTGCCAGCAGGCCGGGACTAGCGGTTTTCAATGAGCAGTTCTTC. Its translation is CASRPGLAVFNEQFF. V usage is TRBV27 and J usage is TRBJ2-1; 11 bases fit TRBD2. The length of the CDR3 is 15 residues. The V segment lost 6 bases and the J segment 6 bases; nucleotides outside the gene matches: 7. CDR1 MNHEY and CDR2 SMNVEV come from the germline V gene (reference sequence).

The genes are TRBV7-3 and TRBJ2-1, with D perhaps assigned TRBD1 or TRBD2 (5 bases each). CDR1 is SGHTA and CDR2 is FQGTGA in the germline V gene. V shed 5 bases and J shed 5 bases, with 16 bases lying between them. This CDR3 is 15 amino acids long. CDR3 amino acids: CASSATGPIHNEQFF. As DNA, the CDR3 is TGTGCCAGCAGCGCAACGGGACCCATTCACAATGAGCAGTTCTTC.

The sample holds a few counts of this clonotype. The CDR3 region is CASSLSWAVQETQYF. The CDR3 nucleotides read TGTGCCAGCAGTTTAAGTTGGGCTGTCCAAGAGACCCAGTACTTC. The gene calls are TRBV27 and TRBJ2-5; D uncertain. This CDR3 spans 15 amino acids. Germline V CDR1 and CDR2: MNHEY, SMNVEV (reference sequence). V was cut by 2 bases and J by 1 base, with 11 bases left in between.

Many counts were recorded for this clonotype. The V and J genes are TRBV18 and TRBJ2-1, with 10 bases fitting TRBD1. V was pared by 8 bases and J by 8 bases, with 12 bases of the junction left unmatched. The CDR3 runs to 15 residues. The germline CDR1 and CDR2 sequences are KGHSH and LQKENI. As DNA, the CDR3 is TGTGCCAGCCGATCCTGGGACAGGGGATTTGATGAGCAGTTCTTC. Translating it yields CASRSWDRGFDEQFF. Based on the CDR3 plus reference TRBV18 and TRBJ2-1, the full variable domain is NAGVMQNPRHLVRRRGQEARLRCSPMKGHSHVYWYRQLPEEGLKFMVYLQKENIIDESGMPKERFSAEFPKEGPSILRIQQVVRGDSAAYFCASRSWDRGFDEQFFGPGTRLTVL.

This clonotype has just a few counts. The chain uses TRBV21-1 and TRBJ1-2; the D segment call TRBD1 is taken from the table without a DNA check. TRBV21-1 constitutes a pseudogene. The CDR3 is 14 residues long. CDR3 coding DNA: TGTGCCAGCAGCAAAGGGGGGTTGCGCGATGGCTACACCTTC. Amino acids: CASSKGGLRDGYTF.